This passage covers 16 T cell receptor beta chains from one sample sequenced in a study of vaccination effects on CD4 cells after COVID-19. TCRdb keeps only in-frame clones here, not all; method: immunoSEQ multiplex PCR. Of about 66,000 clones detected, around three quarters appear once; the ten largest clones hold roughly 0.94%. Ahead of sequencing, the ViraFEST assay grew antigen-specific CD4+ T cells using viral peptide pools. Isolating CD4+ T cells followed approximately 9 days of culture. It was two doses of either the BNT162b2 or mRNA-1273 vaccine that participants received. No antigens are known for them. The sequencing here drew on CD4+ T cells from PBMCs cultured with HCoV-OC43 spike peptides, taken after COVID-19 vaccination. The sample's subset: HCoV-OC43 spike overlapping peptide pool stimulation. The origin of the receptors is a human donor who received a COVID-19 vaccine.

This chain links TRBV5-1 with TRBJ2-5, with TRBD2 matching 8 bases. Trimming took 4 bases from V and 0 from J; bases not matched to a gene: 5. The CDR3 contains 15 residues. Germline CDR1 SGHRS, CDR2 YFSETQ. CDR3 sequence reads: CASSNKGLDQETQYF. CDR3 in DNA: TGCGCCAGCAGCAACAAGGGACTAGACCAAGAGACCCAGTACTTC.

The chain joins TRBV2 to TRBJ2-3; 9 bases are shared with TRBD2. The length of the CDR3 is 15 residues. Looked up from germline, CDR1 is SNHLY and CDR2 is FYNNEI. Trimming removed 2 bases from V and 3 bases from J; junction bases left unmatched: 3. The CDR3 DNA reads TGTGCCAGCAGTGAATTGAGCGGGGGGACAGATACGCAGTATTTT. Protein product: CASSELSGGTDTQYF.

In this sample, this clone turned up once. V and J are TRBV29-1 and TRBJ1-1; D gene unclear. The CDR3 contains 13 residues. Per germline, CDR1 SQVTM and CDR2 ANQGSEA. With 2 bases removed from V and 5 bases from J, the gap between germline ends came to 12 bases. The CDR3 nucleotides read TGCAGCGTTGAACCGGCCGGGAAAACTGAAGCTTTCTTT. It is translated as CSVEPAGKTEAFF.

This clone was seen only once. The chain links TRBV6-6 to TRBJ1-2; no firm D call. With 6 bases removed from V and 13 bases from J, the gap between germline ends came to 24 bases. CDR3 length: 14 residues. Germline loops: CDR1 MNHNY, CDR2 SVGAGI (reference sequence). In DNA, the CDR3 is TGTGCCAGCAGCGCCGTGGAAATCGGACGGCCTGTCACCTTC. Translated: CASSAVEIGRPVTF.

In DNA form, the CDR3 reads TGTGCCACCAACTCCCCCGGGGAAAACACAGATACGCAGTATTTT. This gives the protein CATNSPGENTDTQYF. The chain combines TRBV24-1 with TRBJ2-3; a weak D match, TRBD2 (5 bases). Germline V gene data show CDR1 as KGHDR and CDR2 as SFDVKD. The CDR3 contains 15 residues. V dropped 8 bases and J dropped 2 bases, with 16 bases sitting between them.

This chain joins TRBV6-2 or TRBV6-3 and TRBJ2-7, with D hard to call. The CDR3 runs to 13 residues. Looked up from germline, CDR1 is MNHEY and CDR2 is SVGEGT. V shed 2 bases and J shed 6 bases, with 11 bases lying between them. The CDR3 sequence is CASSYSTNFEQYV. DNA for the CDR3: TGTGCCAGCAGTTACAGTACAAATTTCGAGCAGTACGTC.

For the CDR3, the DNA is TGTGCCTGGGGTAGAAGAGGGCAGCCCCAGCATTTT. Protein product: CAWGRRGQPQHF. The rearrangement links TRBV30 to TRBJ1-5; D not resolved. The germline V gene encodes CDR1 GTSNPN and CDR2 SVGIG (reference sequence). The CDR3 is 12 amino acids. Between the trimmed V and J ends, which lost 5 bases and 7 bases, there was a span of 12 bases. Filled out from reference TRBV30 and TRBJ1-5, the complete variable domain reads SQTIHQWPATLVQPVGSPLSLECTVEGTSNPNLYWYRQAAGRGLQLLFYSVGIGQISSEVPQNLSASRPQDRQFILSSKKLLLSDSGFYLCAWGRRGQPQHFGDGTRLSIL.

The chain has TRBV5-4 and TRBJ1-6; D possibly corresponds to TRBD1 (5 bases). Trimming pared 5 bases from V and 10 bases from J, leaving 13 bases between. Per the germline V gene, CDR1 is SGHNT and CDR2 is YYREEE (reference sequence). This CDR3 is 13 amino acids long. The DNA of the CDR3 is TGTGCCAGCAGGACCGGGACCGTGTCACCCCTCCACTTT. Translation gives CASRTGTVSPLHF.

The J gene is TRBJ1-1, the V gene TRBV5-4, with D tentatively TRBD1 (5 bases). Trimming removed 3 bases from V and 5 bases from J, with 14 bases in between. This CDR3 is 14 amino acids long. Germline CDR1 reads SGHNT; CDR2 reads YYREEE (reference sequence). The CDR3 is CASSSSLRGTEAFF. In DNA, the CDR3 is TGTGCCAGCAGCTCGTCGTTACGGGGGACTGAAGCTTTCTTT. The whole variable domain, filled in from reference TRBV5-4 and TRBJ1-1, reads ETGVTQSPTHLIKTRGQQVTLRCSSQSGHNTVSWYQQALGQGPQFIFQYYREEENGRGNFPPRFSGLQFPNYSSELNVNALELDDSALYLCASSSSLRGTEAFFGQGTRLTVV.

DNA for the CDR3: TGTGCCAGCAGGGGACAGGGTCCGGAGACCCAGTACTTC. Translating it yields CASRGQGPETQYF. V is TRBV21-1 and J is TRBJ2-5; TRBD1 is the table's D call and was not checked against the DNA. TRBV21-1 is flagged as a pseudogene. The CDR3 sequence is 13 residues long.

The rearrangement uses TRBV4-1 and TRBJ2-1; D tentatively fits TRBD1 or TRBD2 (5 bases each). Germline lookup yields CDR1 MGHRA and CDR2 YSYEKL. V dropped 1 base and J dropped 2 bases, with 9 bases sitting between them. CDR3 size: 15 residues. CDR3 in amino acids: CASSQVRGAYNEQFF. CDR3 sequence (DNA): TGCGCCAGCAGCCAAGTACGGGGCGCCTACAATGAGCAGTTCTTC.

The chain couples TRBV7-8 to TRBJ2-3; the D is unclear. Per germline, CDR1 SGHVS and CDR2 FQNEAQ. This CDR3 has 14 residues. V lost 4 bases to trimming and J lost 2 bases, with 10 bases between them. The CDR3 region is CASSWSRSTDTQYF. In DNA, the CDR3 is TGTGCCAGCAGCTGGTCGAGGTCCACAGATACGCAGTATTTT.

This chain joins TRBV2 and TRBJ1-1; D is uncertain. Germline-derived CDR1 and CDR2 are SNHLY and FYNNEI. The CDR3 is made up of 13 amino acids. V was pared by 7 bases and J by 0 bases, with 9 bases between. This chain's CDR3 is CASMAEMNTEAFF. In nucleotides, the CDR3 is TGTGCCAGCATGGCAGAAATGAACACTGAAGCTTTCTTT.

This clone turned up a few times. The V and J genes are TRBV6-1 and TRBJ1-2; no clear D. V lost 1 base, J lost 9 bases, and 15 bases lay in between. The CDR3 totals 14 residues. Germline assignment: CDR1 MNHNS and CDR2 SASEGT. CDR3 nucleotides: TGTGCCAGCAGTGAAGTGGAGGGCCCCTTCAGCTACACCTTC. It encodes CASSEVEGPFSYTF.

The J gene is TRBJ2-2, the V gene TRBV18, with unresolved D. Trimming removed 0 bases from V and 6 bases from J, with 17 bases in between. The CDR3 is 17 amino acids. Per the germline V gene, CDR1 is KGHSH and CDR2 is LQKENI. CDR3 nucleotides: TGTGCCAGCTCACCACCGCACCCCCTCCCTCGGGCCGGGGAGCTGTTTTTT. Protein: CASSPPHPLPRAGELFF.

This clone was counted only a few times. This chain connects TRBV19 to TRBJ2-1; TRBD2 is a possible D gene (5 bases). Germline V gives CDR1 LNHDA, CDR2 SQIVND (reference sequence). V lost 3 bases and J 9 bases, leaving 18 bases between the germline ends. This CDR3 is 15 amino acids long. The CDR3: CASSMKDVSGIEQFF. CDR3 DNA: TGTGCCAGTAGTATGAAGGATGTTTCGGGGATTGAGCAGTTCTTC. The full variable domain, rest sourced from reference TRBV19 and TRBJ2-1, is DGGITQSPKYLFRKEGQNVTLSCEQNLNHDAMYWYRQDPGQGLRLIYYSQIVNDFQKGDIAEGYSVSREKKESFPLTVTSAQKNPTAFYLCASSMKDVSGIEQFFGPGTRLTVL.